Shown below are 10 T cell receptor delta chains from a single sample sequenced in a study of in vitro expanded adult blood gammadelta T cells. The antigens these receptors bind are not known. Documented treatment: AbnobaViscum Pini, a non-fermented European mistletoe (Viscum album, pine host) extract drug, approximately 940 ug/mL. Live CD3+ TCRgammadelta+ Vgamma9+ Vdelta2+ T cells were FACS-sorted after expansion. Before expansion, PBMC got 1000 ug/mL AbnobaViscum P for one day and were washed three times. IL-2 was replenished every 3 to 4 days during an approximately 15-day expansion. TCRdb re-called clones from the 5' RACE reads using CATT. The data show several hundred delta-chain clones, approximately 32% seen once. Specimen: gamma-delta T cells from peripheral blood expanded in culture, collected from an in vitro culture stimulated with Abnoba P. These receptors came from an adult in good health.

In this sample, this clone is medium-sized. This chain joins TRDV2 and TRDJ1; D assignment may be TRDD2 or TRDD3 (5 bases each). This CDR3 spans 20 amino acids. The V gene's germline CDR1 is GEAIGNYY and CDR2 EKD. V shed 3 bases and J shed 0 bases, with 28 bases lying between them. The CDR3 DNA is TGTGCCTGTGACTTGATTCCTCTCGGGGACCATCATCTGTACACCGATAAACTCATCTTT. It codes for CACDLIPLGDHHLYTDKLIF.

This clone was found a few times. V is TRDV2 and J is TRDJ1; 13 bases line up with TRDD3. Germline V gives CDR1 GEAIGNYY, CDR2 EKD. This CDR3 contains 23 residues. The junction had 24 bases not matched to a gene; V was cut back by 0 bases and J by 3 bases. The chain's CDR3 is CACDTVPTSQLGDTRENADKLIF. CDR3 DNA: TGTGCCTGTGACACCGTACCTACGTCCCAACTGGGGGATACGCGGGAGAACGCCGATAAACTCATCTTT.

This clone ranks as large. This rearrangement joins TRDV2 to TRDJ3; 12 bases are shared with TRDD3. The CDR3 is 18 amino acids. Germline trimming cut 0 bases from V and 5 bases from J; bases unmatched to any gene: 4. Germline V lookup: CDR1 GEAIGNYY, CDR2 EKD. CDR3 in amino acids: CACDTVLGDTRDTRQMFF. The CDR3 nucleotides are TGTGCCTGTGACACCGTCCTGGGGGATACGAGGGACACCCGACAGATGTTTTTC.

The chain couples TRDV2 to TRDJ1; the match to TRDD3 covers 12 bases. Germline lookup yields CDR1 GEAIGNYY and CDR2 EKD. The CDR3 sequence is 25 residues long. J was trimmed by 1 base and V by 0 bases; bases with no gene match: 29. CDR3 coding DNA: TGTGCCTGTGACACCTTGCGGCCCTCCTCCCGAACCTTACTGGGGGATACTAGGGGCACCGATAAACTCATCTTT. This translates into CACDTLRPSSRTLLGDTRGTDKLIF.

On this clone: A single base separates this from a much larger clone, so it may be a read error. Other DNA sequences in this sample translate to the same CDR3. V and J are TRDV2 and TRDJ1; no firm D call. The CDR3 loop spans 14 amino acids. The germline CDR1 and CDR2 sequences are GEAIGNYY and EKD. CDR3 amino acids: CACDPLKYTDKLIF. DNA for the CDR3: TGTGCCTGTGACCCCTTAAAGTACACTGATAAACTCATCTTT.

By share, this clone counts as large (0.1 to 1%). The J gene is TRDJ1, the V gene TRDV2; weak D call: TRDD3 (6 bases). V lost 1 base and J lost 0, with 32 bases in between. CDR3 length: 22 residues. Germline V gives CDR1 GEAIGNYY, CDR2 EKD. Written as DNA, the CDR3 is TGTGCCTGTGACACGGTCGGAATGTGGGGGGTTACGAAAAAACAAAACACCGATAAACTCATCTTT. This translates into CACDTVGMWGVTKKQNTDKLIF.

Points on this clone: One base separates it from a far larger clone, so it is likely a read error. The V and J genes are TRDV2 and TRDJ2; D unresolved. Germline loops: CDR1 GEAIGNYY, CDR2 EKD. The CDR3 consists of 14 residues. Trimming removed 1 base at V and 12 bases at J, with 17 bases between. The CDR3 nucleotides are TGTGCCTGTGACACAGTTGGAGACACCGATAAACTCTTCTTT. It encodes CACDTVGDTDKLFF.

Relative to its sample, this clone is large. This sample includes further DNA sequences coding for the same CDR3. The CDR3 protein is CACDSLVGDTPYTDKLIF. CDR3 in DNA: TGTGCCTGTGACTCACTTGTGGGGGATACCCCGTACACCGATAAACTCATCTTT. The V gene is TRDV2, the J gene TRDJ1, with TRDD3 matching over 10 bases. The germline gives CDR1 GEAIGNYY, CDR2 EKD. J lost 0 bases, V lost 3 bases, and 12 bases had no gene match. The CDR3 has 18 residues.

Comments on this clone: This DNA translates differently at residue 3 from the TCRdb protein, which is that of a much larger clone; a read error is likely, and the protein shown is the DNA's own translation. The chain joins TRDV2 to TRDJ1; D not resolved. The CDR3 is made up of 14 amino acids. CDR1 and CDR2 (germline): GEAIGNYY, EKD. The CDR3: CARDVSPGGDKLIF. The CDR3 nucleotides are TGTGCCCGTGACGTGTCCCCGGGCGGCGATAAACTCATCTTT.

This clone is deemed medium-sized. This may come from a read error, since a much larger clone is one base off. Other DNA sequences from this sample encode an identical CDR3 as well. The chain links TRDV2 to TRDJ3; 8 nucleotides align to TRDD3. The CDR3 runs 16 residues. The germline CDR1 and CDR2 sequences are GEAIGNYY and EKD. CDR3: CACDTLGERDTRQMFF. CDR3 coding DNA: TGTGCCTGTGACACCCTGGGGGAGAGGGACACTCGACAGATGTTTTTC.